The 5 T cell receptor beta chains below all came from one sample that was sequenced in a study of CD8 T cells in ankylosing spondylitis. Via MiXCR, TCRdb re-called the 5' RACE reads, giving one row per CDR3 protein. The profile shows approximately 340,000 distinct CDR3 sequences, over 12% of them singletons. The sequencing sample was made of blood, either unsorted or a sorted T cell fraction (not recorded which). Receptors were obtained from a male donor with ankylosing spondylitis or in good health (not recorded which).

This clonotype was recorded at least ten times. V and J are TRBV5-1 and TRBJ2-1; either TRBD1 or TRBD2 may supply D (6 bases each). The germline V gene has CDR1 SGHRS and CDR2 YFSETQ. This CDR3 spans 17 amino acids. V was shortened by 0 bases and J by 3 bases, with 16 bases between the two germline ends. CDR3 sequence: CASSLDGGQGGYNEQFF. The CDR3 nucleotides are TGCGCCAGCAGCTTGGATGGGGGGCAAGGTGGCTACAATGAGCAGTTCTTC.

This clonotype was recorded at least ten times. The genes are TRBV3-1 and TRBJ1-6; D is undetermined. The CDR3 runs to 16 residues. V shed 1 base and J shed 2 bases, with 9 bases lying between them. Germline V gene lookup returns CDR1 LGHDT and CDR2 YNNKEL (reference sequence). The CDR3 region has the DNA TGTGCCAGCAGCCAAGTAAGCAGGCCCTATAATTCACCCCTCCACTTT. Its protein product is CASSQVSRPYNSPLHF.

This clonotype occurred many times. This chain connects TRBV20-1 to TRBJ2-3, with 8 bases that match TRBD2. The germline CDR1 and CDR2 sequences are DFQATT and SNEGSKA (reference sequence). The CDR3 contains 17 residues. V lost 2 bases to trimming and J lost 2 bases; unmatched junction nucleotides: 12. CDR3 nucleotide sequence: TGCAGTGCTAGAAGTGGCGGGAGGCGAGGGCACACAGATACGCAGTATTTT. Its translation is CSARSGGRRGHTDTQYF.

J is TRBJ1-4 and V is TRBV9; D is possibly TRBD1 (5 bases). Trimming took off 0 bases at V and 5 bases at J, with 5 bases between the two ends. CDR1 SGDLS and CDR2 YYNGEE come from the germline V gene. The CDR3 loop spans 13 amino acids. This CDR3 is CASSVGGNEKLFF. The CDR3 bases are TGTGCCAGCAGCGTAGGGGGCAATGAAAAACTGTTTTTT.

The V gene is TRBV3-1, the J gene TRBJ2-1; no definite D call. This CDR3 region has 14 residues. Germline CDR1 reads LGHDT; CDR2 reads YNNKEL (reference sequence). The V and J ends lost 4 bases and 6 bases respectively, with 13 bases between them. CDR3 protein: CASSPELWGNEQFF. The CDR3 DNA follows: TGTGCCAGCAGCCCAGAGCTGTGGGGCAATGAGCAGTTCTTC.